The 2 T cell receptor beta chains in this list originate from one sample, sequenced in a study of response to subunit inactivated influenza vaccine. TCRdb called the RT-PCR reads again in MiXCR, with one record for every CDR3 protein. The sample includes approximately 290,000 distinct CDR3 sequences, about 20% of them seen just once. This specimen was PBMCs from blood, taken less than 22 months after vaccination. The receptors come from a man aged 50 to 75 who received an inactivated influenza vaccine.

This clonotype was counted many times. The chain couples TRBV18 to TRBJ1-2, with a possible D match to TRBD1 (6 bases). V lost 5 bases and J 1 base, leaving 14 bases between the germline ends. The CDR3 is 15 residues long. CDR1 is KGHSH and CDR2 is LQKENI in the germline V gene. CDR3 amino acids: CASSTTGLNNYGYTF. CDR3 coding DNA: TGTGCCAGCTCAACCACAGGGCTCAATAACTATGGCTACACCTTC.

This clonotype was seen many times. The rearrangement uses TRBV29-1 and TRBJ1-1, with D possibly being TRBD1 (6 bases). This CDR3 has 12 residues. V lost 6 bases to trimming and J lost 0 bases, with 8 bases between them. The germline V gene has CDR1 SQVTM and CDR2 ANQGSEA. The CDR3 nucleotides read TGCAGCGTAGGACAGCTGAACACTGAAGCTTTCTTT. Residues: CSVGQLNTEAFF.